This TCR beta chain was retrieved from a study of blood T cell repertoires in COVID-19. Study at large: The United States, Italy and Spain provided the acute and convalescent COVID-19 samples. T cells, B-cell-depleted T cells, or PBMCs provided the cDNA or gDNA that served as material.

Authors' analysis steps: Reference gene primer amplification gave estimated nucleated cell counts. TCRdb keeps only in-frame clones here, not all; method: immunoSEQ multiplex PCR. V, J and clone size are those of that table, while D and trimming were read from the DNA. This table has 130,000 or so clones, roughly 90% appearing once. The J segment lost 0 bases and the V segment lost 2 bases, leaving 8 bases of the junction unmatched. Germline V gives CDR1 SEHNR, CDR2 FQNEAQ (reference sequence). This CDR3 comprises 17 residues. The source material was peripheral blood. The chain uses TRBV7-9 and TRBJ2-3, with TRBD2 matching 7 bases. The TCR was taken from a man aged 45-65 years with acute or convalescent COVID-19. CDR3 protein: CASSLPSGAPSTDTQYF. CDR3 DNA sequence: TGTGCCAGCAGCTTACCTAGCGGAGCCCCTAGCACAGATACGCAGTATTTT.